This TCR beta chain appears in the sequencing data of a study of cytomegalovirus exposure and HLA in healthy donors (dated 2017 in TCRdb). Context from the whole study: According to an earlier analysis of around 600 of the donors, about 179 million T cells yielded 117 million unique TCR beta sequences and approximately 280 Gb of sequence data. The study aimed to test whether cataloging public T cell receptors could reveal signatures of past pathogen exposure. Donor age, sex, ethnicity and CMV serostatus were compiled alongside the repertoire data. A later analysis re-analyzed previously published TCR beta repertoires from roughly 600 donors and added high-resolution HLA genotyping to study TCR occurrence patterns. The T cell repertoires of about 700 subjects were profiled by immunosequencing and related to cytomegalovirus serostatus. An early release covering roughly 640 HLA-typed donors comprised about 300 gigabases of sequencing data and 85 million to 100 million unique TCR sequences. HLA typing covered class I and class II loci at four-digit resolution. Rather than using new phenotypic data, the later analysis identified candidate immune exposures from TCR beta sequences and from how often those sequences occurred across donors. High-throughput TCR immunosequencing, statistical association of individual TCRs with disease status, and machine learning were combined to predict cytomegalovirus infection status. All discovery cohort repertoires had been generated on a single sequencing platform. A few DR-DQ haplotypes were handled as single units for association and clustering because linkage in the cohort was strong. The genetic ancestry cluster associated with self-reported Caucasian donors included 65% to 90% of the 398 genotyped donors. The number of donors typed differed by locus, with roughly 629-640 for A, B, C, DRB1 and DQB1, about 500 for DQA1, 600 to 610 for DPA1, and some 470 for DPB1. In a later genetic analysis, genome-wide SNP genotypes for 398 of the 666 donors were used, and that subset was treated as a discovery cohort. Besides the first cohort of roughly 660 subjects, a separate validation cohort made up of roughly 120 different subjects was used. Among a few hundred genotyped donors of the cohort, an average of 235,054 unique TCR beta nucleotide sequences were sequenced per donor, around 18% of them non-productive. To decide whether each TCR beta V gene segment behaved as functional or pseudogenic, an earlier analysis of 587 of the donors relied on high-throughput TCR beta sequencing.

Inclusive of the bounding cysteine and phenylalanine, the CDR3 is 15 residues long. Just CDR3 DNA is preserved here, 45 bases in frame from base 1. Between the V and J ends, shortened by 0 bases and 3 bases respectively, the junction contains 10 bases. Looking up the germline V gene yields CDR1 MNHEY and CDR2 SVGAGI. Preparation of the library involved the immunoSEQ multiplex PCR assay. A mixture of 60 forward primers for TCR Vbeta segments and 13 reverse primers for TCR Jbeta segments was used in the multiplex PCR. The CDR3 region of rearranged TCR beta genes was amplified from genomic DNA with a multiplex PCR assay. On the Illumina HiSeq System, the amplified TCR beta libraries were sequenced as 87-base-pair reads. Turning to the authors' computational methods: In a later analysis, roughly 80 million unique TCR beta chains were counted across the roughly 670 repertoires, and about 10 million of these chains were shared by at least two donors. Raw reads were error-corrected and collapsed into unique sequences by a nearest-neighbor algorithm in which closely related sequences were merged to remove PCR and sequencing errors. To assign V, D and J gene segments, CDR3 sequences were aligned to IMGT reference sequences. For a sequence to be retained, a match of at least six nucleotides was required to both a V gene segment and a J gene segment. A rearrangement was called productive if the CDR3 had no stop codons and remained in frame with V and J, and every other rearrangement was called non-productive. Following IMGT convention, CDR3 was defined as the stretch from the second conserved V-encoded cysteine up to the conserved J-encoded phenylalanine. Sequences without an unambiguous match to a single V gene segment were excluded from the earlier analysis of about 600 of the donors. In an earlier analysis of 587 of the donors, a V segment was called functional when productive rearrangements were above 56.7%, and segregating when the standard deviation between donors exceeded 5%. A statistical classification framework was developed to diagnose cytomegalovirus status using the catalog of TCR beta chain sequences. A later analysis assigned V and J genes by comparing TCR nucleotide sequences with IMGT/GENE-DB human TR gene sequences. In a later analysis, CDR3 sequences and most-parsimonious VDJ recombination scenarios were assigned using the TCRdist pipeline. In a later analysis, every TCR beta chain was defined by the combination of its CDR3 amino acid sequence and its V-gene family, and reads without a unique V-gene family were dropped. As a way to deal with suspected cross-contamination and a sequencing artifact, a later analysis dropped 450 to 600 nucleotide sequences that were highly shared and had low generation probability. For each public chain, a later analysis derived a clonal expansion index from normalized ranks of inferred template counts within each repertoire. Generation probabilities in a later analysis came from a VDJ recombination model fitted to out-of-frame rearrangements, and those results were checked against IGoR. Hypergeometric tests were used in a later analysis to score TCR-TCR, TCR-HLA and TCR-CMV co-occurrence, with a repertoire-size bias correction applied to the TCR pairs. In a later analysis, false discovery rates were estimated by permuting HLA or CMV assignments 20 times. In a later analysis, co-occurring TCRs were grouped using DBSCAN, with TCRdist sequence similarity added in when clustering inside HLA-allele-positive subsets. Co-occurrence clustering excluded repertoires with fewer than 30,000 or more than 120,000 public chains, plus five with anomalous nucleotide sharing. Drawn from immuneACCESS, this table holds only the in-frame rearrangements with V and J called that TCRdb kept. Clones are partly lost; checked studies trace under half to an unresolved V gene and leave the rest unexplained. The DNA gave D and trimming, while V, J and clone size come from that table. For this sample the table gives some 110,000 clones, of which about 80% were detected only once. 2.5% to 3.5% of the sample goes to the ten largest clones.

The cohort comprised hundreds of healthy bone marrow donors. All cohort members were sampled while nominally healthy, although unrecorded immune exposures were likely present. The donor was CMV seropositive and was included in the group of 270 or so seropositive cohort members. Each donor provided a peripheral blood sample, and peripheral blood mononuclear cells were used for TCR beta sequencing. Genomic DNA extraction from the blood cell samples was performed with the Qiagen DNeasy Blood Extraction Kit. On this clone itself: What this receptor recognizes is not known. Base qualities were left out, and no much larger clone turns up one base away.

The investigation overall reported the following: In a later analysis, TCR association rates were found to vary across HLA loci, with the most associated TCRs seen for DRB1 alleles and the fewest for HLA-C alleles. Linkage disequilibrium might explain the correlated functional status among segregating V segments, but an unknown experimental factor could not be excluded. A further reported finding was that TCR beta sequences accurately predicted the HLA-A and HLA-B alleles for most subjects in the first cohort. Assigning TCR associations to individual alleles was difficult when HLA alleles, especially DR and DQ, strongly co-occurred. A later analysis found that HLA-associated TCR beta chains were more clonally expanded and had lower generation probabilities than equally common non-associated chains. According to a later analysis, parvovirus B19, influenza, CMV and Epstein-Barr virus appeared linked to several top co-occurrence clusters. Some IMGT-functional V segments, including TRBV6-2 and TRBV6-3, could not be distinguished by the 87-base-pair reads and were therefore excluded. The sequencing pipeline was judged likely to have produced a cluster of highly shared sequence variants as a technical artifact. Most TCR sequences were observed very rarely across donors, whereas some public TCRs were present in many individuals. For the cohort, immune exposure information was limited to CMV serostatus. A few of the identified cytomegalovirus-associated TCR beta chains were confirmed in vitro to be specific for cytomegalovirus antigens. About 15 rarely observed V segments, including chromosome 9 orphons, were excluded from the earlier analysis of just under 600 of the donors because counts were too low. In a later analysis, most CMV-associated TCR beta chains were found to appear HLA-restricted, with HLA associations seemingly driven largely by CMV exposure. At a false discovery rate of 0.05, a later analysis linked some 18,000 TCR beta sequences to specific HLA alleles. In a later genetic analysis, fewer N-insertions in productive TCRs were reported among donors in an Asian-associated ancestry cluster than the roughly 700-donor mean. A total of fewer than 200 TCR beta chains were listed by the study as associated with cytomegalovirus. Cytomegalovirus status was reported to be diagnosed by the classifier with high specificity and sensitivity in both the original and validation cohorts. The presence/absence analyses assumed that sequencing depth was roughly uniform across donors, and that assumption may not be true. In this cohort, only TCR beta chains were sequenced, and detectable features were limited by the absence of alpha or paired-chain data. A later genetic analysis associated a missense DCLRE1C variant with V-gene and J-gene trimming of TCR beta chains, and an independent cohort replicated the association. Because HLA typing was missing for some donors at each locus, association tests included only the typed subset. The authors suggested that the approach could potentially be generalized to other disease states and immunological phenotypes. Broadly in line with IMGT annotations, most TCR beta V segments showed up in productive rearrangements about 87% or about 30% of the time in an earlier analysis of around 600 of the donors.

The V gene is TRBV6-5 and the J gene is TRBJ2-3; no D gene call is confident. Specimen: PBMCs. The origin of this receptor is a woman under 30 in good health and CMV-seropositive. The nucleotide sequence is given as TGTGCCAGCAGTTACTCGGGCAGAAGGACAGATACGCAGTATTTT. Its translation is CASSYSGRRTDTQYF.